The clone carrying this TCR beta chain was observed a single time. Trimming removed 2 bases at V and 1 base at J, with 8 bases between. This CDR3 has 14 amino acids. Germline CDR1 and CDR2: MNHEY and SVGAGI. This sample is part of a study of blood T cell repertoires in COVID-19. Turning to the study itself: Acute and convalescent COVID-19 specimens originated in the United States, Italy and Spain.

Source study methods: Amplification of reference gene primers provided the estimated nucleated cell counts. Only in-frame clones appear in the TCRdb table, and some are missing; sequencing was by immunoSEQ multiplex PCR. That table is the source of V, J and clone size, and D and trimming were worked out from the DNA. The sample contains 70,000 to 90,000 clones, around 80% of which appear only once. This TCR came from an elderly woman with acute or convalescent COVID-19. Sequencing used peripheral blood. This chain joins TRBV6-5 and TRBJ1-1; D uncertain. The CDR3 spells CASSYMEGNTEAFF. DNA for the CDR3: TGTGCCAGCAGTTACATGGAGGGGAACACTGAAGCTTTCTTT.